The 5 T cell receptor beta chains listed next were all sequenced from one sample in a study of cytomegalovirus exposure and HLA in healthy donors. This table comes from immunoSEQ multiplex PCR, and its TCRdb copy is limited to in-frame clones, with some not included. This sample has about 160,000 clones, with 86% found just once. Sequenced material: PBMCs. These receptors were obtained from a woman younger than 30 in good health and CMV-seronegative.

The genes are TRBV6-1 and TRBJ2-1, with TRBD2 as a possible D gene (5 bases). Germline assignment: CDR1 MNHNS and CDR2 SASEGT. The CDR3 is 14 residues long. Trimming pared 7 bases from V and 4 bases from J, leaving 14 bases between. In DNA form, the CDR3 reads TGTGCCAGCAACTTCGAGGGAGATTACAATGAGCAGTTCTTC. Translating it yields CASNFEGDYNEQFF.

CDR3 nucleotides: TGTGCCAGCACCACACCGGGACTCATACTGTTTTTT. Amino acids: CASTTPGLILFF. The rearrangement uses TRBV6-1 and TRBJ1-4, with a possible D match to TRBD1 (5 bases). Trimming removed 7 bases at V and 13 bases at J, with 16 bases between. There are 12 residues in the CDR3. Germline-derived CDR1 and CDR2 are MNHNS and SASEGT.

This rearrangement joins TRBV7-2 to TRBJ2-7, with D perhaps matching TRBD2 (5 bases). Germline values: CDR1 SGHTA, CDR2 FQGNSA. The CDR3 runs 15 residues. The V gene lost 3 bases and the J gene lost 6 bases, with 18 bases spanning the gap. The CDR3 coding sequence is TGTGCCAGCAGCTTTAGCTTTGGAGGCAGAATCGAGCAGTACTTC. Residues: CASSFSFGGRIEQYF.

The gene calls are TRBV2 and TRBJ1-5; D remains ambiguous. CDR3 length equals 17 residues. CDR1 is SNHLY, CDR2 FYNNEI, per germline. Between the trimmed V and J ends, which lost 4 bases and 3 bases, there was a span of 19 bases. CDR3 bases: TGTGCCAGCAGTGGTACGTGGGCGGGAGGACCCAATCAGCCCCAGCATTTT. Its protein is CASSGTWAGGPNQPQHF.

This chain connects TRBV7-2 to TRBJ2-3; no clear D gene. Germline V gives CDR1 SGHTA, CDR2 FQGNSA. This CDR3 spans 16 amino acids. Trimming cost V 5 bases and J 4 bases, with 19 bases left between them. The CDR3 nucleotides read TGTGCCAGCAGCGCCCGACTCCCCTCTTCGCCAGATACGCAGTATTTT. Translated: CASSARLPSSPDTQYF.